The following is a TCR beta chain sequence with its context. The target antigen is unknown. The V end lost 5 bases, the J end lost 6 bases, and 13 bases lay between the germline ends. Germline CDR1 reads WSHSY; CDR2 reads SAAADI. CDR3 size: 14 residues. As to time point: week 5, during vaccination. Topical imiquimod was applied with each vaccine dose, which held 300 ug of mutant IDH1 20-mer peptide. The data belong to a study of a mutant IDH1 vaccine in newly diagnosed glioma. Study-wide background: Patients received vaccination from 4-6 weeks after radiotherapy alone, or with temozolomide cycles. Treated individuals were around 60% male and approximately 38% female, averaging about 37 years of age. Study conclusions and caveats: Any relationship between pseudoprogression and changes in top peripheral T cell clonotypes seemed absent. It was over 85% of patients that developed vaccine-induced immune responses.

Sequenced by immunoSEQ multiplex PCR; TCRdb stores in-frame clones only, minus some. The sample contains 30,000 to 40,000 clones, about four fifths of which appear only once. The chain uses TRBV10-2 and TRBJ2-2; D is perhaps TRBD2 (6 bases). This clonotype originated in a man between 25 and 39 years old with glioma. This material consisted of PBMCs, taken from a glioma patient whose treatment included an IDH1 peptide vaccine. In nucleotides, the CDR3 is TGCGCCAGCAGTTTTCGCAGGGAGGCCGGGGAGCTGTTTTTT. As protein: CASSFRREAGELFF.